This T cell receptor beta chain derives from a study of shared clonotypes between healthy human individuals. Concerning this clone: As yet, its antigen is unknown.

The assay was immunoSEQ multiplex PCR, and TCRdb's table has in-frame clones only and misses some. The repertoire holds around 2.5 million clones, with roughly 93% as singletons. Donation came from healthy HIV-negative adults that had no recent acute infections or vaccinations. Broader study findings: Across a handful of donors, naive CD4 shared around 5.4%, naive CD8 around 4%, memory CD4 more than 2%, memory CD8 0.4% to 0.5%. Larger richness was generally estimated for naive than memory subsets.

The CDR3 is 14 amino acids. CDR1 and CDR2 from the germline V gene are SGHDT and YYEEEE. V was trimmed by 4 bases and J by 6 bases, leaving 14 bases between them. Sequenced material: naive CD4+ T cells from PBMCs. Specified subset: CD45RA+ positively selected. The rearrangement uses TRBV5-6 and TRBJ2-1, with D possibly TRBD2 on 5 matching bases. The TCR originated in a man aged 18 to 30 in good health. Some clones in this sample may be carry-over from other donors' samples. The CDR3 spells CASSISVSRNEQFF. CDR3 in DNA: TGTGCCAGCAGCATTAGCGTATCTCGCAATGAGCAGTTCTTC.